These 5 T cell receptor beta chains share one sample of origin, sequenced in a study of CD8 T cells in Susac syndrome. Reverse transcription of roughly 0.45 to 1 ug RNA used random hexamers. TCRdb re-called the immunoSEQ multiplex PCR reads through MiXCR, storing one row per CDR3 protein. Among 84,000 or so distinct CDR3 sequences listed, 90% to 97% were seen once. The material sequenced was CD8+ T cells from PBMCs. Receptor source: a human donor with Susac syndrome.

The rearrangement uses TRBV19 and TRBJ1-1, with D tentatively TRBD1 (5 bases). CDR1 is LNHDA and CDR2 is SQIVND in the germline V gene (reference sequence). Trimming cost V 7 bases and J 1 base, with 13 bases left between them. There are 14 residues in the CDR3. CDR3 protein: CASTLMGPNTEAFF. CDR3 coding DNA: TGTGCCAGTACCCTCATGGGGCCGAACACTGAAGCTTTCTTT.

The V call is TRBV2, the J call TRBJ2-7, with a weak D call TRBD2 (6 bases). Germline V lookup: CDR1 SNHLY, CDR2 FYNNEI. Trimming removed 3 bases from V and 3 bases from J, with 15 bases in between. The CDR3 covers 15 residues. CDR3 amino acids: CASSEPGLGVYEQYF. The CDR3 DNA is TGTGCCAGCAGTGAGCCGGGACTGGGAGTCTACGAGCAGTACTTC.

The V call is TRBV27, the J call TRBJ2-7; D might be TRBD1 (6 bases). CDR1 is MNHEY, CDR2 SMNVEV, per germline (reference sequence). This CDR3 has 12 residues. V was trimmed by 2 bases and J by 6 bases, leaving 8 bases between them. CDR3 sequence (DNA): TGTGCCAGCAGTTTAACAGGGCTCGAGCAGTACTTC. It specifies CASSLTGLEQYF.

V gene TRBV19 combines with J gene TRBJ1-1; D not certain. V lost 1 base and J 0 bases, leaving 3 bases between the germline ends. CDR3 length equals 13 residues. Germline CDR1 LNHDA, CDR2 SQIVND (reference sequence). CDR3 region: CASSIALNTEAFF. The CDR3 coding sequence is TGTGCCAGTAGTATAGCCTTGAACACTGAAGCTTTCTTT.

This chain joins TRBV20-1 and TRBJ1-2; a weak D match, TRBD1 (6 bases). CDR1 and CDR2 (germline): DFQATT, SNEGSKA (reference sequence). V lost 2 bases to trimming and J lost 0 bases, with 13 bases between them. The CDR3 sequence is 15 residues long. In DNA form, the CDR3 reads TGCAGTGCTAGACAAACAGGGATCCCTAACTATGGCTACACCTTC. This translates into CSARQTGIPNYGYTF.